This T cell receptor (beta chain) was recovered during a study of blood T cell repertoires in COVID-19. For the study at large: Sources were T cells, B-cell-depleted T cells, or PBMCs; the material itself was cDNA or gDNA.

Original methodology: By means of reference gene primer amplification, nucleated cell counts were estimated. Data came from immunoSEQ multiplex PCR; TCRdb stores just in-frame clones and leaves some out. V, J and clone size derive from that table, while D and trimming were established from the DNA sequence. The repertoire consists of 200,000 to 250,000 clones, with around 82% occurring once and the leading ten covering less than 4%. This CDR3 spans 16 amino acids. V lost 8 bases to trimming and J lost 4 bases, with 21 bases between them. Germline CDR1 and CDR2: MDHEN and SYDVKM. The rearrangement links TRBV28 to TRBJ1-5; weak D call: TRBD1 (6 bases). Sequencing was carried out using peripheral blood. The source is a woman older than 75 with acute or convalescent COVID-19. CDR3 DNA sequence: TGTGCCAGCTCGGGCCCAGGGGTGGGCCCTAATCAGCCCCAGCATTTT. Its protein product is CASSGPGVGPNQPQHF.